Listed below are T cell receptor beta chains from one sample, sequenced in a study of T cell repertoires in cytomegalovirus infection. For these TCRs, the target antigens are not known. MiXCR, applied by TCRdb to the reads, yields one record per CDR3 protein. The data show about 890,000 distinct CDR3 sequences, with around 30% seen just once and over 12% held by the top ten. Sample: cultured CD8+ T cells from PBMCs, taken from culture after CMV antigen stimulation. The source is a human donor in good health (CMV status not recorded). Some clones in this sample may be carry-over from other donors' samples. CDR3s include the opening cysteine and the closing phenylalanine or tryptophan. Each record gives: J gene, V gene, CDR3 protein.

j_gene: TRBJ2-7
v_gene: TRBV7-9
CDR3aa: CASSPPTVTYEQYF

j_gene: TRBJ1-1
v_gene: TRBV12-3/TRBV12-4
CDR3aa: CASSLHRENTEAFF

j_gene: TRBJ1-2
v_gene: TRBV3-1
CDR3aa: CASSQTGKVGHYGYTF

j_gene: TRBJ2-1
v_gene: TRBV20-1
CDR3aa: CSARGLAGEKYSYNEQFF

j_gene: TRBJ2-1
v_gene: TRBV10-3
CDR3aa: CAISEPTFSRGANEQFF

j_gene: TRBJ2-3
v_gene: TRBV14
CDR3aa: CASSQVPGLGDTQYF

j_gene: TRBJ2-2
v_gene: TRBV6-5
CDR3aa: CASSDDRGLHTGELFF

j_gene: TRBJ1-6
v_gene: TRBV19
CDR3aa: CASSGGGLSSHNSPLHF

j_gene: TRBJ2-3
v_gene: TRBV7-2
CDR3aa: CASSYRDYSDTQYF

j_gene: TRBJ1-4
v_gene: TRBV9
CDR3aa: CASSARLEGSNEKLFF

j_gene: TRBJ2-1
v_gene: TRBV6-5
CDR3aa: CASSYGVEINEQFF

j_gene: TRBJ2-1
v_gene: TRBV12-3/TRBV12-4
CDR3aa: CASSFSTSGVPYNEQFF

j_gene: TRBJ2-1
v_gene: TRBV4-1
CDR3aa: CASSPTIRLDSYNEQFF

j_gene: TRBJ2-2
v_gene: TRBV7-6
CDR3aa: CASSPMIPTTDNTGELFF

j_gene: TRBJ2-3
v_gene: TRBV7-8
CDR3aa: CVSTSLETEKDMQYF

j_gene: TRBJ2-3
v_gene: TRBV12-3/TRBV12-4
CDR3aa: CASIYAGATDTQYF

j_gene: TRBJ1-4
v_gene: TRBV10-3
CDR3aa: CAIRGDPNEKLFF

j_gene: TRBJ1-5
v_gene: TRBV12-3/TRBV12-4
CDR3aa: CASSPGTGVDQPQHF

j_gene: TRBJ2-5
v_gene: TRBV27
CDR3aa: CASSFSGMETQYF

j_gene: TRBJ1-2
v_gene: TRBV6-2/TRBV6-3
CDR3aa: CASRGTGEWWSYGYTF

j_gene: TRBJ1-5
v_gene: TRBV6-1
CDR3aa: CVSSPTDYSNQPQHF

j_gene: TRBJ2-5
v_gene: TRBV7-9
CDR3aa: CASSFLSFDRWGETQYF

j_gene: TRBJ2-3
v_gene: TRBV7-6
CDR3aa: CASSRGFGGNADTQYF

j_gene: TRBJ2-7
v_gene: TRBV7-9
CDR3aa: CASSSSPQGTYEQYF

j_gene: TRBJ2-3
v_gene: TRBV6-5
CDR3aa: CASSLNWGLTGPERGTQYF

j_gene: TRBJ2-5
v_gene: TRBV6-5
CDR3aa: CASTGRWRVGETQYF

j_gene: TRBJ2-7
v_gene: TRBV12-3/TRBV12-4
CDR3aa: CASSLEGYIRGSEQYF

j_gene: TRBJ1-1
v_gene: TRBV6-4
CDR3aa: CASSDHAGNTEAFF

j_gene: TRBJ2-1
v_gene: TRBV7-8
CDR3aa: CASHKSGDGAYNEQFF

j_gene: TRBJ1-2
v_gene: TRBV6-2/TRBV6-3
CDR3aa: CASSLLLRYGYTF

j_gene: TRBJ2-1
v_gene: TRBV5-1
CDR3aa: CASSFGGGPDEQFF

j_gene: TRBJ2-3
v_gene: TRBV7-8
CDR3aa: CASSPRGVLPAQYF

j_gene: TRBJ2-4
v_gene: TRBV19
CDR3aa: CASRASTGGPKNIQYF

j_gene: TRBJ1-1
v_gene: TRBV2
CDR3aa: CASKGGTEAFF

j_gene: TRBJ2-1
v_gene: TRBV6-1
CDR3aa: CASWKRHGVTNEQFF

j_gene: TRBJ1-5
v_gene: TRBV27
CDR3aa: CASRLGNSNQPQHF

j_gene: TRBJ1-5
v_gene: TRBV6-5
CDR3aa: CASGVDSNQPQHF

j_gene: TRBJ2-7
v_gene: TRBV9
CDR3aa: CASSVGQGGTYEQYF

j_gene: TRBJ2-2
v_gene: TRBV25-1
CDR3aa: CASSELVGENTGELFF

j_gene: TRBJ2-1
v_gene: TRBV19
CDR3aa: CASRNSGGLEQFF

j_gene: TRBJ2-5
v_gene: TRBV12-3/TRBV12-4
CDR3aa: CASSPPGKETQYF

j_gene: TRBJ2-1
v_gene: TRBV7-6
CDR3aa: CASSSQGGQYNEQFF

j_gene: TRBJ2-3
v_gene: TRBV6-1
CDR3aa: CASRDPADTQYF

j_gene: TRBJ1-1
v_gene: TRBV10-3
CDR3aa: CAISESGPNTEAFF

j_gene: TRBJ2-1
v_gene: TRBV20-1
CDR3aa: CSASRRDEAYSYNEQFF

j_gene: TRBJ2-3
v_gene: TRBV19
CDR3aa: CASTSRDTTDTQYF

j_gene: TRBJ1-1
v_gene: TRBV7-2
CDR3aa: CASSLWSGLNTEAFF

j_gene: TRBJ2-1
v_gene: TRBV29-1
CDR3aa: CSVEGTSWGSYNEQFF

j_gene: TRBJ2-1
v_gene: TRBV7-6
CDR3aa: CASSFMGIEQFF

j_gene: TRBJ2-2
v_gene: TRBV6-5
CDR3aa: CASSYSVWTGANTGELFF

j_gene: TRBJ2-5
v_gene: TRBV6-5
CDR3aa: CASSYRQVGETQYF